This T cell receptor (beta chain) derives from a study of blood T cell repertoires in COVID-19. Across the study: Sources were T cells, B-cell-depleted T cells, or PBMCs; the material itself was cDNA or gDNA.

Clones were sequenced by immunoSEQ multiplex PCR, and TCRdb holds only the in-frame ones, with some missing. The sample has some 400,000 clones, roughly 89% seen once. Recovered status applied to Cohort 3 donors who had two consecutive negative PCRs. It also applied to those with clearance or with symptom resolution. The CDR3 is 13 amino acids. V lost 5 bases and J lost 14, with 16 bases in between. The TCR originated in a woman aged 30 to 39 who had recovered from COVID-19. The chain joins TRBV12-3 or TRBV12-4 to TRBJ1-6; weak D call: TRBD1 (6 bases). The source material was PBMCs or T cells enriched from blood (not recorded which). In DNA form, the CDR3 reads TGTGCCAGCAGTGGGGCCCCGGGACAAGCCCTCCACTTT. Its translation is CASSGAPGQALHF.